This T cell receptor beta chain stems from a study of shared T cell receptors in the human thymus (dated by TCRdb to the early 2020s). At the level of the whole study: The study examined how self-reactive, shared T-cell receptor alpha chains are generated in the human thymus.

The CDR3 goes from the cysteine to the phenylalanine over 17 residues. Here the CDR3 DNA is all that survives: 51 bases in frame from base 1. V is shortened by 1 base, J by 0 bases, and the region joining them spans 13 bases. CDR1 and CDR2, per the germline V gene (reference sequence), are SEHNR and FQNEAQ. The count of this clone is one. Its target antigen remains unknown. Nothing much larger sits one base from this clone, and base qualities are not available. The library was made by the immunoSEQ multiplex PCR assay. TCRdb limited this immuneACCESS table to in-frame rearrangements with V and J called. A share of clones is missing; checked studies link under half to unresolved V genes, and the rest is unexplained. Here the sample has hundreds of thousands of clones; about 87% occur a single time. Of the sample, roughly 0.0094% falls within the top ten clones. These data were also filed under a second study, of human thymus T cells. Reported in the second study: Immunologically healthy infants undergoing open corrective cardiac surgery for congenital heart defects in Finland were used as donors. Thymus tissue was collected as surgical resects that were removed during corrective cardiac surgery. V and J gene segment usage appeared biased in both thymic and peripheral blood repertoires. According to the related research, thymic TCR repertoires were highly overlapping among unrelated individuals. The study used about eight infant thymus samples plus four related peripheral blood samples to characterize TCR alpha and beta repertoires. The cohort included several male and a couple of female infants, with donor ages spanning 7 to 244 days. Thymocytes were mechanically released from the tissue and were stored as pellets of 10-30 million cells at -70 degrees C. A QIAsymphony instrument was used to extract genomic DNA from the frozen cell pellets. Using the immunoSEQ multiplex PCR assay, the TCRB and TCRAD loci were amplified from a standardized quantity of quality-controlled genomic DNA. The amplicons spanned the V(D)J region and were long enough to cover the CDR3 and allow V and J genes to be identified. Amplicon sequencing was performed on an Illumina platform through the commercial immunoSEQ service. Corrections for primer bias and sequencing errors followed previously described methods, while TCRAD and TCRB definitions were based on the IMGT database. The repertoires were analysed using immunoSEQ Analyzer 3.0 and VDJTools for basic statistics, V/J segment usage, diversity estimates, rarefaction and pairwise overlap. Diversity was estimated using the Chao1, ChaoE, Efron-Thisted, Shannon and inverse Simpson indices, and was also estimated on datasets down-sampled to the size of the smallest sample. Repertoire overlap was assessed by strict matching of CDR3 nucleotide sequence, V gene and J gene, and clustering was done by Jaccard-based multidimensional scaling. On average, thymus samples yielded 650,000 to 1,000,000 unique TCRB clonotypes, whereas blood samples yielded about 80,000.

The TCR comes from a boy in the first two years of life with a congenital heart defect. Donor details come from another sample of the same person, matched by shared clones. What was sequenced was thymocytes. The rearrangement combines TRBV7-9 with TRBJ2-1; no confident D gene assignment can be made. The DNA is as follows: TGTGCCAGCAGCTTAGTCTCTCCGTTTAGCTCCTACAATGAGCAGTTCTTC. Translation gives CASSLVSPFSSYNEQFF. Here the CDR3 is joined to the reference TRBV7-9 and TRBJ2-1 genes, and the full variable domain is: DTGVSQNPRHKITKRGQNVTFRCDPISEHNRLYWYRQTLGQGPEFLTYFQNEAQLEKSRLLSDRFSAERPKGSFSTLEIQRTEQGDSAMYLCASSLVSPFSSYNEQFFGPGTRLTVL.